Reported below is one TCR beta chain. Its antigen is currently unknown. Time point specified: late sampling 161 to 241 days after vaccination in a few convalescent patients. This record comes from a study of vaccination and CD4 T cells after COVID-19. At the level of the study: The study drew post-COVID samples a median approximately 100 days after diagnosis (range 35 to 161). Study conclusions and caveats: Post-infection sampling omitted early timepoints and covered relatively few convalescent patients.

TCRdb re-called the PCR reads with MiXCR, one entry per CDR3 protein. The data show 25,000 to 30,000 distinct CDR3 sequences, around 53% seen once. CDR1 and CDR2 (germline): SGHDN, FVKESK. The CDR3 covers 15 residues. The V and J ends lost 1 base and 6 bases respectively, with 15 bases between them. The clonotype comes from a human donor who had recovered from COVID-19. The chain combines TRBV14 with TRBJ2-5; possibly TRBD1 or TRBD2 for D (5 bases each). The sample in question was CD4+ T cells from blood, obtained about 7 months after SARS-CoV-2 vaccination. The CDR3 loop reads CASSQGRGEIKTQYF. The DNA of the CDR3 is TGTGCCAGCAGCCAAGGAAGAGGGGAAATAAAGACCCAGTACTTC.